There are many counts of the clone carrying this T cell receptor beta chain. Its cognate antigen is unknown. Germline V gives CDR1 LNHNV, CDR2 YYDKDF (reference sequence). The length of the CDR3 is 13 residues. V lost 1 base, J lost 2 bases, and 5 bases lay in between. MiXCR was run by TCRdb on the 5' RACE reads, yielding one entry per CDR3 protein. The data show about 140,000 distinct CDR3 sequences, with about 7% seen just once and around 12% held by the top ten. The sample comes from a study of CD8 T cells in ankylosing spondylitis. Overall study results and limits: Existing reports had already noted some motif variants in reactive arthritis synovial fluid and blood. Reports say disease-linked clones showed up significantly more in matched ankylosing spondylitis synovial fluid. There was a TCR beta motif, made of several highly homologous variants, that appeared characteristic of ankylosing spondylitis blood.

This clonotype was obtained from a female donor with ankylosing spondylitis or in good health (not recorded which). The chain recombines TRBV15 with TRBJ1-1; D remains ambiguous. The specimen was blood, either unsorted or a sorted T cell fraction (not recorded which). DNA of the CDR3: TGTGCCACCAGCAGAGGGGATAACACTGAAGCTTTCTTT. Translating it yields CATSRGDNTEAFF.